Listed below are T cell receptor beta chains from one sample, sequenced in a study of identical twins. MiXCR, run by TCRdb on the 5' RACE reads, gives a single entry per CDR3 protein. The sample holds more than 200,000 distinct CDR3 sequences, approximately 9% seen once. Sequenced input: memory (CD45RO+) T cells sorted from blood. Receptors were obtained from a woman aged 18-29 years in good health. Both conserved end residues are part of each CDR3. The order of the fields is D gene, clone size, J gene, CDR3 length, V gene, CDR3 DNA, CDR3 protein. The D gene is left open where the match is weak. A row's size may be missing; if present it is once, few, many or a size class.

.	.	TRBJ2-6	15	TRBV12-3/TRBV12-4	TGTGCCAGCAGTTTAATGGGGGGTGGGGCCAACGTCCTGACTTTC	CASSLMGGGANVLTF
.	.	TRBJ2-7	16	TRBV12-3/TRBV12-4	TGTGCCAGCAGATACACAGCCGGGACGGTAGGCTACGAGCAGTACTTC	CASRYTAGTVGYEQYF
.	.	TRBJ1-4	13	TRBV12-3/TRBV12-4	TGTGCCAGCAGTTTTGCTCGATTTGAAAAACTGTTTTTT	CASSFARFEKLFF
TRBD1	few	TRBJ1-2	13	TRBV7-2	TGTGCCAGCAGCTTGGAGGGGGCGGGTGGCTACACCTTC	CASSLEGAGGYTF
.	.	TRBJ2-1	13	TRBV2	TGTGCCACAGCACCAGAGTCCCACAATGAGCAGTTCTTC	CATAPESHNEQFF
.	few	TRBJ2-3	15	TRBV5-1	TGCGCCAGCAGCTTGGAGGGGGGCGCAACAGATACGCAGTATTTT	CASSLEGGATDTQYF
TRBD1	.	TRBJ2-3	15	TRBV10-3	TGTGCCATCAGTGATCGAAGGGGGCAGGCAGATACGCAGTATTTT	CAISDRRGQADTQYF
TRBD1	.	TRBJ1-3	16	TRBV11-2	TGTGCCAGCAGCCACCTCGGGAGGGGGCTCGGAAACACCATATATTTT	CASSHLGRGLGNTIYF
.	few	TRBJ2-5	16	TRBV6-2/TRBV6-3	TGTGCCAGCAGCCTCCCGGGAAGCCTTACCAGGGAGACCCAGTACTTC	CASSLPGSLTRETQYF
.	few	TRBJ2-5	14	TRBV7-9	TGTGCCAGCAGCTTAGACCTAAAGCTAGAGACCCAGTACTTC	CASSLDLKLETQYF
.	few	TRBJ2-7	14	TRBV25-1	TGTGCCAGCAGCCTGGGGCAGGGAGGCCGCGAGCAGTACTTC	CASSLGQGGREQYF
TRBD1	few	TRBJ2-1	15	TRBV5-4	TGTGCCAGCAGCCCTACGGACAGGGGGTCCAATGAGCAGTTCTTC	CASSPTDRGSNEQFF
TRBD2	.	TRBJ2-1	14	TRBV29-1	TGCAGCGAGACTAGCGGGAGCTCCTACAATGAGCAGTTCTTC	CSETSGSSYNEQFF
.	.	TRBJ2-3	17	TRBV6-5	TGTGCCAGCAGTTACGGTACAGCGGGTTCTTTCACAGATACGCAGTATTTT	CASSYGTAGSFTDTQYF
.	.	TRBJ2-7	14	TRBV3-1	TGTGCCAGCGGATGGGAGAGACCCCCCTACGAGCAGTACTTC	CASGWERPPYEQYF
.	.	TRBJ2-1	15	TRBV2	TGTGCCAGCAGTAAAAGTGACCGCTTCTACAATGAGCAGTTCTTC	CASSKSDRFYNEQFF
.	many	TRBJ2-6	16	TRBV6-5	TGTGCCAGCAGTTACTCGCCGGGTTCGGGGGCCAACGTCCTGACTTTC	CASSYSPGSGANVLTF
TRBD2	.	TRBJ2-1	15	TRBV5-6	TGTGCCAGCAGCTTCGGACTAGCGGGGGCCACGGAGCAGTTCTTC	CASSFGLAGATEQFF